The sequence of this T cell receptor (beta chain) was determined in a study of CD8+ T cells in alopecia areata. Treatment denoted: oral pan-JAK inhibitor, 5-10 mg twice daily. Germline V gene sequence: CDR1 LNHDA, CDR2 SQIVND (reference sequence). The CDR3 length is 15 residues. Deletions cut 6 bases from V and 2 bases from J, with 17 bases between. Extracted from the samples, RNA was reverse transcribed into cDNA to serve as the sequencing template. Generated by immunoSEQ multiplex PCR, the TCRdb table keeps only in-frame clones and is missing some. The sample holds 190,000 or so clones, roughly 64% seen once.

Sequenced material: CD4+ T cells sorted from blood, taken at week 24, from a patient treated with tofacitinib. This chain connects TRBV19 to TRBJ2-7; a possible D gene is TRBD1 (6 bases). The clonotype was recovered from a human donor with alopecia areata. CDR3: CASSSQGQGAYEQYF. The CDR3 DNA follows: TGTGCCAGTAGCTCTCAGGGGCAGGGAGCCTACGAGCAGTACTTC.